This T cell receptor beta chain was recovered during a study of technical replicates of blood from a few donors. The assay was immunoSEQ multiplex PCR, and TCRdb's table has in-frame clones only and misses some. The data hold 50,000 to 80,000 clones, with approximately 88% observed a single time. Germline V gene lookup returns CDR1 WNHNN and CDR2 SYGVQD (reference sequence). The CDR3 extends over 12 amino acids. Trimming cost V 6 bases and J 12 bases, with 15 bases left between them. The receptor comes from a human donor in good health. Some clones in this sample may be carry-over from other donors' samples. The chain couples TRBV10-1 to TRBJ2-1; weak D call: TRBD2 (6 bases). The sample comprised PBMCs. The CDR3 sequence is CASRKPQGGQFF. CDR3 DNA sequence: TGCGCCAGCAGAAAACCCCAGGGAGGGCAGTTCTTC.